This TCR beta chain originates from a study of CD8+ T cells in alopecia areata (dated by TCRdb to between 2018 and 2020). Regarding the research as a whole: Treated patients were enrolled in an open-label pilot trial of oral tofacitinib at 5 to 10 mg twice daily for moderate-to-severe alopecia areata. Tofacitinib was given for 6 to 18 months, followed by 6 months of follow-up off drug to assess delayed response and recurrence. The SALT score, which quantifies the percentage of affected scalp surface area, was used to measure disease severity in treated patients. To study T cell clonal expansion in alopecia areata, the researchers applied high-throughput TCRbeta sequencing to both the C3H/HeJ mouse model and human patients. On the human side, TCRbeta sequencing was run on scalp tissue and on sorted CD4+ and CD8+ peripheral blood T cells from healthy controls and from alopecia areata patients with either patchy or totalis/universalis disease. Patients on tofacitinib were biopsied at baseline and after 4 and 24 weeks of treatment, and several of the patients also had a later scalp biopsy. Scalp clonality was compared across normal scalp (n=4), patchy alopecia areata scalp (n=8), and alopecia totalis/universalis scalp (n=8). RNA was extracted with the PAXgene miRNA kit for fixed scalp, the miRNeasy kit for PBMCs, and the RNeasy kit for mouse skin. Amplification of TCRbeta CDR3 regions was done by immunoSEQ multiplex PCR using 35 Vbeta forward primers and 13 Jbeta reverse primers. Study-wide conclusions, independent of this receptor: The treated cohort was small, with a single nonresponder, so links between baseline CD8+ expansion and response need larger studies. Unlike mouse skin, where gammadelta T cells dominate, normal human skin contains resident alphabeta T cells that get sequenced too, which complicates analysis of the scalp TCR repertoire. TCR sequences shared between patients were less clear than in mice, possibly partly because of HLA diversity in the patient population. Lesional scalp, especially in alopecia totalis/universalis, showed higher clonality and more expanded CD8+ clones than normal scalp, suggesting antigenic drive. During tofacitinib treatment, many expanded lesional clones stuck around in both scalp and blood, and this persistence may partly explain why relapse happens after treatment is stopped. Scalp clonality and the number of expanded CD8+ clones among the top 100 scalp clones were significantly decreased by tofacitinib.

The receptor library was made with the immunoSEQ multiplex PCR assay. To provide template for TCR sequencing, every sample had RNA extracted and reverse transcribed into cDNA. First-strand cDNA was synthesized using SuperScript III with a 2:1 mix of oligo-dT and random hexamers. A synthetic immune receptor repertoire was used to gauge amplification bias, and whatever bias remained was removed computationally. On the authors' methods: Raw reads were preprocessed to remove errors, and CDR3 was defined by IMGT conventions from the conserved cysteine to phenylalanine. Clonality was computed by normalizing Shannon entropy by log2 of the number of productive unique TCRs and subtracting the result from 1. Scalp TCRbeta sequences were cross-referenced with sorted blood CD4 and CD8 repertoires so that the CD4 or CD8 identity of scalp clones could be inferred. TCRdb took over this immuneACCESS table, retaining in-frame rearrangements with V and J assigned. Such tables are incomplete; in checked studies, under half of the missing clones stem from an unresolved V gene, and the remainder is unexplained. That table supplies the V and J calls and clone size; D and trimming were determined from the DNA. This sample gives some 80,000 clones in total; approximately 66% of them show up just once. Clones ranked in the top ten supply 20% to 30% of the sample.

This specimen's time point label, per the study, means: 20 to 30 weeks on oral tofacitinib. The sample's treatment or condition label is to be understood as: oral pan-JAK inhibitor, 5-10 mg twice daily. From alopecia areata patients, peripheral blood was collected along with lesional scalp punch biopsies. PBMCs were separated by density centrifugation and stained for CD3, CD4 and CD8, after which CD4+ and CD8+ T cells were sorted on a FACSAria. In the germline V gene (reference sequence), CDR1 corresponds to SEHNR and CDR2 to FQNEAQ. The CDR3 spans 16 residues, from the cysteine through the phenylalanine. This entry keeps only the CDR3 DNA: 48 bases, framed from base 1. Trimming takes 5 bases off V and 3 bases off J; junction bases not matched to a gene: 9. As to this clone: Its cognate antigen has yet to be identified. No much larger clone is present one base from it, and per-base qualities are unavailable.

Sequenced here: CD8+ T cells sorted from blood, sampled at week 24, from a patient treated with tofacitinib. The chain employs TRBV7-9 and TRBJ2-7; the central 11 bases match TRBD2. The clonotype comes from a human donor with alopecia areata. The CDR3 reads CASSPQLAGADYEQYF. DNA sequence: TGTGCCAGCAGCCCTCAACTAGCGGGAGCGGACTACGAGCAGTACTTC.